This TCR beta chain was observed in a study of identical twins. General study points: Conclusions came from cross-sectional statistical analysis, not from following the same donors. Within beta out-of-frame sequences, the excess sharing observed between twins was weaker.

A single record per CDR3 protein comes from TCRdb applying MiXCR to the 5' RACE reads. The data hold roughly 240,000 distinct CDR3 sequences, with around 7% observed a single time. The CDR3 runs to 13 residues. V lost 1 base, J lost 4 bases, and 11 bases lay in between. The germline V gene has CDR1 SQVTM and CDR2 ANQGSEA. This clonotype came up a few times. The antigen is unknown. These data are also associated with another study on yellow fever vaccine responses in identical twins. From that second work: Twins reportedly appeared to share part of their vaccine T cell response while keeping part individual.

The chain links TRBV29-1 to TRBJ2-7; D is possibly TRBD1 (5 bases). The receptor was isolated from a woman under 30 in good health. Specimen: memory (CD45RO+) T cells sorted from blood. CDR3 in amino acids: CSVEGGGKYEQYF. The CDR3 nucleotides read TGCAGCGTTGAAGGGGGCGGCAAATACGAGCAGTACTTC.